This note documents a single T cell receptor beta chain sequence. Its target is unknown. This table comes from immunoSEQ multiplex PCR, and its TCRdb copy is limited to in-frame clones, with some not included. The table lists fewer than 600,000 clones, 80% to 90% of them singletons. Described treatment: about 20 received Ad26.COV2.S at low or high dose, single or two shots; several received placebo; per-sample allocation not given. Collection of samples fell on day 63 after the first vaccine or placebo injection. An Ad26 vector expressing Wuhan-strain SARS-CoV-2 spike served as the vaccine. The data were taken from a study of Ad26.COV2.S vaccination and SARS-CoV-2 variants. Study-level points and caveats: Vaccine recipients surpassed placebo recipients in spike-specific TCR breadth.

Germline V lookup: CDR1 SGHAT, CDR2 FQNNGV. Trimming shortened V by 1 base and J by 5 bases, and 8 bases separated the two germline ends. This CDR3 is built from 13 residues. The TCR comes from a person aged 18-60 years who received the Ad26.COV2.S COVID-19 vaccine or a placebo. The chain recombines TRBV11-2 with TRBJ1-1; no clear D gene. The sequencing here drew on peripheral blood, taken in a trial of Ad26.COV2.S vaccine versus placebo. This chain's CDR3 is CASSLGFGTEAFF. CDR3 in DNA: TGTGCCAGCAGCTTAGGCTTCGGGACTGAAGCTTTCTTT.